This TCR beta chain stems from a study of T-cell reconstitution after alpha-beta-depleted transplantation in children. General study points: By one year post-transplant, T-cell counts and diversity largely arose from T cells that were newly produced.

This clonotype was picked up a small number of times. Antigen: not known. CDR3 length: 17 residues. The trim removed 2 bases at V and 3 bases at J, leaving 12 bases unmatched. The germline gives CDR1 SQVTM, CDR2 ANQGSEA. Using unique molecular identifiers, the investigators prepared the TCRbeta library. TCRdb re-called the PCR reads with MiXCR, one entry per CDR3 protein. The profile covers around 800,000 distinct CDR3 sequences, with roughly 16% appearing a single time and approximately 5% taken by the ten largest. The V gene is TRBV29-1, the J gene TRBJ2-1; 8 bases are shared with TRBD2. Sequencing was performed on PBMCs, mostly from graft donor cells, taken 360 days after TCRalphabeta/CD19-depleted stem cell transplant. The sequence was collected from a male patient younger than 18 who had a stem cell transplant for acute lymphoblastic leukemia, so the T cells may come from the graft donor. In nucleotides, the CDR3 is TGCAGCGTTGAATCTCCTTTAACTAGCGGAGTCTACAATGAGCAGTTCTTC. The encoded protein is CSVESPLTSGVYNEQFF.